These 18 T cell receptor beta chains were all obtained from the same sample, sequenced in a study of early T cells in non-severe SARS-CoV-2 infection. TCRdb reprocessed the 5' RACE reads with MiXCR, giving one entry per CDR3 protein. The table records some 50,000 distinct CDR3 sequences, 3.5% to 4.5% of them present only once. Input material: whole blood. The receptor source for this set is an adult who was a healthcare worker with PCR-confirmed SARS-CoV-2 infection or an uninfected control (not recorded which).

This clonotype was detected many times. This sequence joins TRBV5-1 and TRBJ1-6, with D maybe TRBD1 (5 bases). The CDR3 contains 18 residues. Germline V gives CDR1 SGHRS, CDR2 YFSETQ. Trimming took off 4 bases at V and 6 bases at J, with 23 bases between the two ends. CDR3 nucleotide sequence: TGCGCCAGCAGCCTAGACCCGCAGGGAGGTAGTGGTAATTCACCCCTCCACTTT. As protein: CASSLDPQGGSGNSPLHF. Supplemented by reference TRBV5-1 and TRBJ1-6, the full variable domain reads KAGVTQTPRYLIKTRGQQVTLSCSPISGHRSVSWYQQTPGQGLQFLFEYFSETQRNKGNFPGRFSGRQFSNSRSEMNVSTLELGDSALYLCASSLDPQGGSGNSPLHFGNGTRLTVT.

This clonotype has at least ten counts. The junction and the germline gene differ at one end; a read error may be behind it. The V call is TRBV27, the J call TRBJ2-1, with TRBD2 identical over 12 bases. The CDR3 is 16 residues long. Germline V CDR1 and CDR2: MNHEY, SMNVEV (reference sequence). Here the CDR3 DNA reads TGTGCCAGCAGCTTCTCGACTAGCGGGAGAAAGGGTGAGCAGTCCTTC. It codes for CASSFSTSGRKGEQSF.

This clonotype was seen repeatedly, ten times or more. The J gene is TRBJ2-7, the V gene TRBV4-3; D gene uncertain. CDR3 length: 13 residues. The germline V and J ends were trimmed by 0 bases and 3 bases, with 6 bases remaining between them. CDR1 and CDR2 (germline): LGHNA, YSLEER. The CDR3 DNA follows: TGCGCCAGCAGCCAAGAAAACGGCTACGAGCAGTACTTC. Translation: CASSQENGYEQYF.

At least ten counts were recorded for this clonotype. The CDR3 reads CASVIIRPNDRGTGELFF. The CDR3 DNA follows: TGTGCTAGTGTTATTATCCGGCCGAATGATCGAGGGACCGGGGAGCTGTTTTTT. The chain carries TRBV12-5 and TRBJ2-2, with a possible D match to TRBD2 (5 bases). Germline lookup yields CDR1 LGHNT and CDR2 FRNRAP. The CDR3 runs to 18 residues. Trimming shortened V by 7 bases and J by 5 bases, and 26 bases separated the two germline ends.

There are many counts of this clonotype. The V call is TRBV20-1, the J call TRBJ2-7, with TRBD2 identical over 9 bases. This CDR3 has 16 amino acids. V shed 4 bases, J shed 2 bases, and the junction held 12 bases outside the gene matches. Germline values: CDR1 DFQATT, CDR2 SNEGSKA (reference sequence). CDR3 loop: CSAIDDLSGSTYEQYF. The CDR3 DNA reads TGCAGTGCTATTGACGACCTTAGCGGGAGCACCTACGAGCAGTACTTC.

This clonotype was seen a few times. The CDR3 DNA follows: TGCGCCAGCAGCTTGTTCGGACTAGACGGCGCGAACACCGGGGAGCTGTTTTTT. It codes for CASSLFGLDGANTGELFF. The chain combines TRBV5-1 with TRBJ2-2, with 7 bases identical to TRBD2. The CDR3 is made up of 18 amino acids. Germline V gene data show CDR1 as SGHRS and CDR2 as YFSETQ. Trimming cost V 1 base and J 0 bases; bases outside gene matches: 9.

In its sample, this clonotype was seen many times. The rearrangement uses TRBV12-3 or TRBV12-4 and TRBJ1-2, with TRBD1 as a possible D gene (5 bases). The CDR3 extends over 16 amino acids. Trimming pared 3 bases from V and 2 bases from J, leaving 16 bases between. CDR3 loop: CASSFVERGGNYGYTF. Written as DNA, the CDR3 is TGTGCCAGCAGTTTCGTGGAGAGGGGAGGGAACTATGGCTACACCTTC.

This clonotype showed up many times. J is TRBJ1-1 and V is TRBV20-1; weak D call: TRBD1 (6 bases). The CDR3 consists of 14 residues. CDR1 and CDR2 (germline): DFQATT, SNEGSKA (reference sequence). The V gene lost 5 bases and the J gene lost 4 bases, with 17 bases spanning the gap. CDR3 in amino acids: CSAAQWGGSTEAFF. CDR3 sequence (DNA): TGCAGTGCTGCCCAATGGGGGGGCTCCACTGAAGCTTTCTTT.

In its sample, this clonotype was seen many times. The chain links TRBV19 to TRBJ1-5; D might be TRBD1 (5 bases). Germline assignment: CDR1 LNHDA and CDR2 SQIVND (reference sequence). Trimming removed 2 bases at V and 6 bases at J, with 11 bases between. The CDR3 length is 14 residues. The CDR3 loop is CASSIWGGPQPQHF. The CDR3 DNA is TGTGCCAGTAGTATATGGGGCGGGCCTCAGCCCCAGCATTTT. The complete variable domain, with remaining parts taken from reference TRBV19 and TRBJ1-5, reads DGGITQSPKYLFRKEGQNVTLSCEQNLNHDAMYWYRQDPGQGLRLIYYSQIVNDFQKGDIAEGYSVSREKKESFPLTVTSAQKNPTAFYLCASSIWGGPQPQHFGDGTRLSIL.

The table lists this clonotype with a few counts. This chain joins TRBV9 and TRBJ2-3, with 10 bases lining up with TRBD2. The V gene end was trimmed by 5 bases and the J gene end by 7 bases; junction bases not matched to a gene: 7. The CDR3 contains 14 residues. Per germline, CDR1 SGDLS and CDR2 YYNGEE. This CDR3 is CASSPGTSAHTQYF. Here the CDR3 DNA reads TGTGCCAGCAGTCCTGGGACTAGCGCACATACGCAGTATTTT.

There are many counts of this clonotype. CDR3 sequence reads: CASSQTGRYRDSPLHF. As DNA, the CDR3 is TGTGCCAGCAGCCAAACAGGACGTTACCGGGATTCACCCCTCCACTTT. The chain employs TRBV7-6 and TRBJ1-6; the D gene is possibly TRBD1 (5 bases). The CDR3 length is 16 residues. Germline V gene data show CDR1 as SGHVS and CDR2 as FNYEAQ. V lost 5 bases, J lost 8 bases, and 19 bases lay in between.

This clonotype was recorded a few times. This chain connects TRBV19 to TRBJ2-7; D unclear. Germline-derived CDR1 and CDR2 are LNHDA and SQIVND (reference sequence). The CDR3 has 14 residues. Trimming shortened V by 3 bases and J by 0 bases, and 9 bases separated the two germline ends. The CDR3 protein is CASSIQESSYEQYF. The CDR3 nucleotides read TGTGCCAGTAGTATCCAGGAGAGCTCCTACGAGCAGTACTTC.

This clonotype was recorded at least ten times. The chain carries TRBV20-1 and TRBJ1-2; a possible D gene is TRBD1 (6 bases). Germline V gene data show CDR1 as DFQATT and CDR2 as SNEGSKA (reference sequence). There are 15 residues in the CDR3. Trimming removed 0 bases at V and 4 bases at J, with 15 bases between. The CDR3 region has the DNA TGCAGTGCTAGAGATGCGCGGGGGCTTGGCTATGGCTACACCTTC. Translated: CSARDARGLGYGYTF.

This clonotype was observed a handful of times. The rearrangement uses TRBV5-1 and TRBJ1-1, with a possible D match to TRBD1 (5 bases). V shed 1 base and J shed 10 bases, with 20 bases lying between them. From germline, CDR1 is SGHRS and CDR2 YFSETQ. The CDR3 sequence is 15 residues long. The CDR3 nucleotides read TGCGCCAGCAGCTTGACATCAGGGTCGGAGGAGAGAGCTTTCTTT. This sequence encodes CASSLTSGSEERAFF.

This clonotype was seen only a few times. This rearrangement joins TRBV7-9 to TRBJ2-7; no firm D call. This CDR3 is 13 amino acids long. Trimming pared 5 bases from V and 4 bases from J, leaving 12 bases between. CDR1 is SEHNR and CDR2 is FQNEAQ in the germline V gene (reference sequence). Written as DNA, the CDR3 is TGTGCCAGCAGCCAACCCGCCGGTTACGAGCAGTACTTC. Protein sequence: CASSQPAGYEQYF.

The chain joins TRBV7-2 to TRBJ2-3; 12 nucleotides align to TRBD2. The junction had 4 bases not matched to a gene; V was cut back by 3 bases and J by 6 bases. Germline V gene lookup returns CDR1 SGHTA and CDR2 FQGNSA. The CDR3 runs 15 residues. The CDR3 here is CASSLTSGSSDTQYF. The CDR3 DNA sequence: TGTGCCAGCAGCTTGACTAGCGGGAGTTCTGATACGCAGTATTTT.

This clonotype has more than one count but fewer than ten. The chain uses TRBV19 and TRBJ1-2; 8 nucleotides align to TRBD1. The CDR3 is 14 amino acids. Germline CDR1 and CDR2: LNHDA and SQIVND (reference sequence). V gave up 6 bases and J gave up 3 bases; unmatched junction bases: 6. CDR3 residues: CASRQGVGDYGYTF. CDR3 sequence (DNA): TGTGCCAGTAGACAGGGGGTAGGAGACTATGGCTACACCTTC.

The V call is TRBV12-3 or TRBV12-4, the J call TRBJ2-3, with 7 bases fitting TRBD2. This CDR3 spans 15 amino acids. J lost 1 base, V lost 2 bases, and 3 bases had no gene match. Written as DNA, the CDR3 is TGTGCCAGCAGTTTAAGTCTAGCGGGCACAGATACGCAGTATTTT. Translated: CASSLSLAGTDTQYF.